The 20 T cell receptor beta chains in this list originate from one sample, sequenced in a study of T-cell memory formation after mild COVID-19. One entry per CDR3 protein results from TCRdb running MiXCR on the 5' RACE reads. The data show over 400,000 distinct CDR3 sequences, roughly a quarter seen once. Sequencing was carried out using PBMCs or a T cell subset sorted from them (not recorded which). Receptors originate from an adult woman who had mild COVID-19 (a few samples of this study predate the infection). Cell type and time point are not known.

The CDR3 sequence: CASSSVSGGGSADTQYF. For the CDR3, the DNA is TGTGCCAGCAGTTCCGTTAGCGGGGGGGGCAGCGCAGATACGCAGTATTTT. The chain uses TRBV6-6 and TRBJ2-3, with TRBD2 matching over 11 bases. The germline V gene has CDR1 MNHNY and CDR2 SVGAGI (reference sequence). The CDR3 contains 17 residues. Trimming took 4 bases from V and 4 from J; bases not matched to a gene: 10.

CDR3 nucleotide sequence: TGTGCCACCAGCAAAGGGACAGGGGGCGAATACGAGCAGTACTTC. Translating it yields CATSKGTGGEYEQYF. The gene calls are TRBV15 and TRBJ2-7; 12 nucleotides align to TRBD1. The CDR3 runs 15 residues. Germline CDR1 reads LNHNV; CDR2 reads YYDKDF (reference sequence). After removal of 4 bases from V and 4 bases from J, the junction contained 5 bases not matched to a gene.

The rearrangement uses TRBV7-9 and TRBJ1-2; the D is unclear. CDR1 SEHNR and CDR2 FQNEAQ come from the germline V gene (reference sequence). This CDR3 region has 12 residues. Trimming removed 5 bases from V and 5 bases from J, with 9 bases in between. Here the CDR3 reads CASSREIYGYTF. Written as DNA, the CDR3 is TGTGCCAGCAGCCGAGAGATTTATGGCTACACCTTC.

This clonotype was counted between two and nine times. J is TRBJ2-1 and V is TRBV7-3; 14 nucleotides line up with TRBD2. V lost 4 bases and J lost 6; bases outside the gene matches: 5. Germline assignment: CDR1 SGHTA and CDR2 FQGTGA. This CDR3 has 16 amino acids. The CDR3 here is CASSSTGLAGGNEQFF. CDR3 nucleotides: TGTGCCAGCAGCTCGACCGGACTAGCGGGAGGCAATGAGCAGTTCTTC.

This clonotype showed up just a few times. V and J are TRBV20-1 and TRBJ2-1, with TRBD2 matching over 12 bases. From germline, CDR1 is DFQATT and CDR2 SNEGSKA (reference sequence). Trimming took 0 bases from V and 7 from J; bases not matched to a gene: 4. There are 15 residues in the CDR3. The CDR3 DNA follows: TGCAGTGCTAGAGATGAACTAGCGGGAGGAAATGAGCAGTTCTTC. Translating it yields CSARDELAGGNEQFF.

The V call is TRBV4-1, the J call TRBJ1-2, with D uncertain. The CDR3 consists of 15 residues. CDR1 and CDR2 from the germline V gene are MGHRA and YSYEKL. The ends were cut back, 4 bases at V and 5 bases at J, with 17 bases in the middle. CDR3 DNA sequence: TGCGCCAGCAGCCCGAAAGGGCTAAAGGATTATGGCTACACCTTC. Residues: CASSPKGLKDYGYTF.

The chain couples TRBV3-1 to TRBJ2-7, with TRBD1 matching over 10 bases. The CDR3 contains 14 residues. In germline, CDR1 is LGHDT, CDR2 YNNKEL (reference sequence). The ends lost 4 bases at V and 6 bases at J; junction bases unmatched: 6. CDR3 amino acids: CASSRQGQGFEQYF. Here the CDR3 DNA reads TGTGCCAGCAGCCGACAGGGACAGGGGTTCGAGCAGTACTTC.

The CDR3 nucleotides are TGTGCCAGCAGTTTCCAGAGGGGGAGGGAGACCCAGTACTTC. As protein: CASSFQRGRETQYF. V gene TRBV28 combines with J gene TRBJ2-5; perhaps D is TRBD1 or TRBD2 (6 bases each). The CDR3 is 14 residues long. Trimming took off 3 bases at V and 5 bases at J, with 13 bases between the two ends. The germline gives CDR1 MDHEN, CDR2 SYDVKM.

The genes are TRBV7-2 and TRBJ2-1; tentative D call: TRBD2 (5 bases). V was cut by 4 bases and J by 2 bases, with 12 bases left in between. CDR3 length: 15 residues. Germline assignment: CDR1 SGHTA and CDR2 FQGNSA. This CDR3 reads CASSYTTSTYNEQFF. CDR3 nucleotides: TGTGCCAGCAGCTACACCACTAGTACCTACAATGAGCAGTTCTTC. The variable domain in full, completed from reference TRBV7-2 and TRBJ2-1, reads GAGVSQSPSNKVTEKGKDVELRCDPISGHTALYWYRQSLGQGLEFLIYFQGNSAPDKSGLPSDRFSAERTGGSVSTLTIQRTQQEDSAVYLCASSYTTSTYNEQFFGPGTRLTVL.

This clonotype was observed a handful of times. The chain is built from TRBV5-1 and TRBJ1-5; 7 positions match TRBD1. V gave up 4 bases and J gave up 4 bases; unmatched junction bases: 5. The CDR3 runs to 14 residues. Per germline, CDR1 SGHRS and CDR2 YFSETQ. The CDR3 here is CASSPGQDNQPQHF. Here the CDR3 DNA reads TGCGCCAGCAGCCCAGGACAGGATAATCAGCCCCAGCATTTT.

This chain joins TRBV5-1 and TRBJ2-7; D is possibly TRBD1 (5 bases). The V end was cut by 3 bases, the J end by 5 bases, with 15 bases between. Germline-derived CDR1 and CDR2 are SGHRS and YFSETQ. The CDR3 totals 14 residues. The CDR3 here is CASSSWTRSDEQYF. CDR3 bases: TGCGCCAGCAGCTCCTGGACACGTTCGGACGAGCAGTACTTC.

The CDR3 bases are TGTGCCAGCAGTTACTCGAGGGGGCTTGAAGCTTTCTTT. Translation: CASSYSRGLEAFF. The rearrangement joins TRBV6-5 to TRBJ1-1; 7 bases line up with TRBD1. The CDR3 runs 13 residues. Germline V CDR1 and CDR2: MNHEY, SVGAGI. Trimming cost V 0 bases and J 7 bases; bases outside gene matches: 2.

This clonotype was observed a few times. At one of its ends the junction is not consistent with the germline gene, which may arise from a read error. CDR3 loop: CASCLRGTGELFF. The CDR3 nucleotides are TGTGCCAGCTGCTTACGAGGCACCGGGGAGCTGTTTTTT. V usage is TRBV7-9 and J usage is TRBJ2-2; D is ambiguous. The CDR3 runs to 13 residues. Germline values: CDR1 SEHNR, CDR2 FQNEAQ (reference sequence).

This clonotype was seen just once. The CDR3: CAWHLWGGSTDTQYF. The DNA of the CDR3 is TGTGCCTGGCACCTCTGGGGCGGGAGCACAGATACGCAGTATTTT. The V call is TRBV30, the J call TRBJ2-3; D may match TRBD1 or TRBD2 (5 bases each). Germline assignment: CDR1 GTSNPN and CDR2 SVGIG (reference sequence). CDR3 length equals 15 residues. The V and J ends lost 5 bases and 0 bases respectively, with 15 bases between them. The full variable domain, completed using reference TRBV30 and TRBJ2-3, is SQTIHQWPATLVQPVGSPLSLECTVEGTSNPNLYWYRQAAGRGLQLLFYSVGIGQISSEVPQNLSASRPQDRQFILSSKKLLLSDSGFYLCAWHLWGGSTDTQYFGPGTRLTVL.

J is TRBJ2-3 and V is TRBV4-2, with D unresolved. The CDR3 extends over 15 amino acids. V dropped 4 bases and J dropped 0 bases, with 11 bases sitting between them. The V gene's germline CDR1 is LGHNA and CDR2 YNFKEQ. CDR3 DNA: TGTGCCAGCAGCCGGTCAGGAGCTAGCACAGATACGCAGTATTTT. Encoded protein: CASSRSGASTDTQYF.

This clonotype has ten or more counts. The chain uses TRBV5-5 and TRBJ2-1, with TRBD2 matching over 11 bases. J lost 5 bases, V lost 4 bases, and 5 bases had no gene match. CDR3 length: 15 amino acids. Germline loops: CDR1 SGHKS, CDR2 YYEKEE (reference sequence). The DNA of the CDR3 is TGTGCCAGCAGCCCCCCGGGACTAGCGGACAATGAGCAGTTCTTC. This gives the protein CASSPPGLADNEQFF.

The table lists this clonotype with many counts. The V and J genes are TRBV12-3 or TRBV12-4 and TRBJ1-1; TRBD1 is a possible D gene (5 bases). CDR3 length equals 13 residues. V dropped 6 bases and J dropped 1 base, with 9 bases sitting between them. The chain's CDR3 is CASSPTGNTEAFF. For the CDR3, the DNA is TGTGCCAGCAGCCCTACAGGGAACACTGAAGCTTTCTTT.

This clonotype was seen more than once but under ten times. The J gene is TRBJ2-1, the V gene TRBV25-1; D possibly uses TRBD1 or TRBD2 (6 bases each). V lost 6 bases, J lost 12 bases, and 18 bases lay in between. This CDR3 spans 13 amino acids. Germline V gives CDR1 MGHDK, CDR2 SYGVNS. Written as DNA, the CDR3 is TGTGCCAGCAGCCCGAAGGGGGGACAAAGGCAGTTCTTC. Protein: CASSPKGGQRQFF.

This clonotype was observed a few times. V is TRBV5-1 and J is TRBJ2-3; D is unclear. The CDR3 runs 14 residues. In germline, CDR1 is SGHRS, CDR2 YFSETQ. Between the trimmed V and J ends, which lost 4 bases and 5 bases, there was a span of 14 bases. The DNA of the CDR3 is TGCGCCAGCAGCATGGGGTTGACTGGAGATACGCAGTATTTT. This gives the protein CASSMGLTGDTQYF.

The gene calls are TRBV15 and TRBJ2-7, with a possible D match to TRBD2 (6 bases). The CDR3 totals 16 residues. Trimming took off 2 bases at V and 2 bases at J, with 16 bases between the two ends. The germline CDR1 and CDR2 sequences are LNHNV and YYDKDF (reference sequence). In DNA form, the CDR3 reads TGTGCCACCAGCAGACCGTTCGGGACTCACGCCTACGAGCAGTACTTC. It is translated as CATSRPFGTHAYEQYF.